This passage covers 30 T cell receptor beta chains from one sample sequenced in a study of cytomegalovirus exposure and HLA in healthy donors. 60 Vbeta and 13 Jbeta primers were used in PCR. Here immunoSEQ multiplex PCR was the method, and the copy in TCRdb shows in-frame clones only, minus some. The sample has approximately 150,000 clones; 88% are singletons. Sequenced input: PBMCs. These receptors came from a woman aged 40 to 50 in good health and CMV-seronegative.

The chain is built from TRBV2 and TRBJ1-2, with D hard to call. CDR3 length equals 11 residues. Germline values: CDR1 SNHLY, CDR2 FYNNEI. V was trimmed by 6 bases and J by 6 bases, leaving 8 bases between them. The CDR3 protein is CASSRENGYTF. Here the CDR3 DNA reads TGTGCCAGCAGCCGGGAGAATGGCTACACCTTC.

The V gene is TRBV6-4, the J gene TRBJ2-1, with D possibly TRBD2 on 7 matching bases. This CDR3 region has 16 residues. The germline V and J ends were trimmed by 0 bases and 4 bases, with 13 bases remaining between them. Germline V gives CDR1 MRHNA, CDR2 SNTAGT. The CDR3 protein is CASSDSGGALYNEQFF. The CDR3 bases are TGTGCCAGCAGTGACTCGGGGGGGGCCTTGTACAATGAGCAGTTCTTC.

This clone came up once. The rearrangement uses TRBV10-3 and TRBJ1-1; TRBD1 aligns across 8 bases. The ends lost 8 bases at V and 3 bases at J; junction bases unmatched: 5. CDR3 length: 13 residues. Germline V gene lookup returns CDR1 ENHRY and CDR2 SYGVKD. For the CDR3, the DNA is TGTGCCATCGGACAGGGATTTGACACTGAAGCTTTCTTT. Translation: CAIGQGFDTEAFF.

With regard to this clone: The final CDR3 position lacks the conserved phenylalanine or tryptophan, pointing to a likely read error. The chain links TRBV9 to TRBJ2-6; 7 nucleotides align to TRBD1. CDR1 is SGDLS, CDR2 YYNGEE, per germline. CDR3 length equals 16 residues. The ends lost 3 bases at V and 0 bases at J; junction bases unmatched: 3. CDR3 loop: CASSARQGSGANVLTS. For the CDR3, the DNA is TGTGCCAGCAGCGCTCGACAGGGCTCTGGGGCCAACGTCCTGACTTCC.

The chain has TRBV9 and TRBJ2-7; 10 bases fit TRBD1. J lost 5 bases, V lost 2 bases, and 7 bases had no gene match. CDR1 is SGDLS, CDR2 YYNGEE, per germline. This CDR3 region has 15 residues. CDR3 DNA sequence: TGTGCCAGCAGCGTCGAGGGACAGGGGTTCCACGAGCAGTACTTC. The encoded protein is CASSVEGQGFHEQYF.

This rearrangement joins TRBV28 to TRBJ2-1; 13 nucleotides agree with TRBD2. This CDR3 spans 15 amino acids. Germline CDR1 MDHEN, CDR2 SYDVKM. The J segment lost 10 bases and the V segment lost 6 bases, leaving 9 bases of the junction unmatched. The DNA for the CDR3 is TGTGCCAGCAGAACTAGCGGGAGGGCCGGGGTCGAGCAGTTCTTC. Protein product: CASRTSGRAGVEQFF.

Here the CDR3 reads CASSTGTGADEQFF. For the CDR3, the DNA is TGTGCCAGCAGTACCGGGACAGGGGCCGATGAGCAGTTCTTC. This sequence joins TRBV27 and TRBJ2-1, with TRBD1 matching 10 bases. Trimming cost V 5 bases and J 8 bases; bases outside gene matches: 6. The CDR3 has 14 amino acids. Per the germline V gene, CDR1 is MNHEY and CDR2 is SMNVEV (reference sequence).

This sequence joins TRBV10-3 and TRBJ2-1; 11 bases align to TRBD2. The CDR3 contains 17 residues. The trim removed 5 bases at V and 4 bases at J, leaving 10 bases unmatched. Per the germline V gene, CDR1 is ENHRY and CDR2 is SYGVKD. The CDR3 region is CAISPRGGTSGYNEQFF. The CDR3 DNA sequence: TGTGCCATCAGTCCCCGGGGGGGGACTAGCGGTTACAATGAGCAGTTCTTC.

The gene calls are TRBV2 and TRBJ1-3; no clear D gene. CDR1 is SNHLY, CDR2 FYNNEI, per germline. This CDR3 is built from 13 residues. V lost 5 bases to trimming and J lost 2 bases, with 7 bases between them. The CDR3 DNA follows: TGTGCCAGCAGTCCCAGGCCTGGAAACACCATATATTTT. Protein sequence: CASSPRPGNTIYF.

The chain uses TRBV6-1 and TRBJ1-1, with a tentative D call TRBD1 (6 bases). Deletions cut 7 bases from V and 0 bases from J, with 12 bases between. In germline, CDR1 is MNHNS, CDR2 SASEGT. The CDR3 has 14 amino acids. The CDR3 spells CASKIRTVNTEAFF. The CDR3 DNA sequence: TGTGCCAGCAAAATTAGGACAGTGAACACTGAAGCTTTCTTT.

The chain is built from TRBV9 and TRBJ2-1; 9 bases are a match to TRBD1. V shed 2 bases and J 9 bases; nucleotides not matched to a gene: 12. Per the germline V gene, CDR1 is SGDLS and CDR2 is YYNGEE. The CDR3 runs 16 residues. The CDR3 is CASSVPGTGSIGEQFF. DNA of the CDR3: TGTGCCAGCAGCGTCCCCGGGACAGGGTCCATCGGTGAGCAGTTCTTC. Together with reference TRBV9 and TRBJ2-1, the CDR3 gives the full variable domain: DSGVTQTPKHLITATGQRVTLRCSPRSGDLSVYWYQQSLDQGLQFLIQYYNGEERAKGNILERFSAQQFPDLHSELNLSSLELGDSALYFCASSVPGTGSIGEQFFGPGTRLTVL.

The chain links TRBV7-2 to TRBJ2-7; TRBD2 matches at 7 bases. This CDR3 contains 14 residues. V was pared by 0 bases and J by 2 bases, with 1 base of the junction left unmatched. Germline CDR1 SGHTA, CDR2 FQGNSA. The CDR3 here is CASSLAAGAYEQYF. CDR3 bases: TGTGCCAGCAGCTTAGCGGCGGGAGCCTACGAGCAGTACTTC.

The genes are TRBV11-3 and TRBJ2-2; 8 bases align to TRBD2. The CDR3 extends over 15 amino acids. J lost 4 bases, V lost 7 bases, and 8 bases had no gene match. Germline V CDR1 and CDR2: SGHNT, YENEEA. CDR3 region: CASNMGLGLTGELFF. The CDR3 bases are TGTGCCAGCAACATGGGACTAGGCCTCACCGGGGAGCTGTTTTTT.

This clone has a single count. The V and J genes are TRBV11-1 and TRBJ2-3; D is undetermined. The V gene lost 2 bases and the J gene lost 0 bases, with 9 bases spanning the gap. Germline V gene lookup returns CDR1 SGHAT and CDR2 FQDESV (reference sequence). This CDR3 has 15 residues. The CDR3 DNA sequence: TGTGCCAGCAGCTTAACCGCCACTAGCACAGATACGCAGTATTTT. Protein sequence: CASSLTATSTDTQYF.

This clone was counted only a few times. The chain couples TRBV7-9 to TRBJ2-7; D call uncertain. Deletions cut 4 bases from V and 0 bases from J, with 4 bases between. The germline CDR1 and CDR2 sequences are SEHNR and FQNEAQ (reference sequence). The CDR3 extends over 12 amino acids. DNA of the CDR3: TGTGCCAGCAGCTCCCACTCCTACGAGCAGTACTTC. Amino acid sequence: CASSSHSYEQYF.

This sequence joins TRBV11-3 and TRBJ2-1; TRBD2 is a possible D gene (5 bases). CDR1 is SGHNT and CDR2 is YENEEA in the germline V gene. There are 13 residues in the CDR3. V was pared by 5 bases and J by 7 bases, with 12 bases between. This chain's CDR3 is CASSLFGGNEQFF. For the CDR3, the DNA is TGTGCCAGCAGCCTGTTCGGAGGAAATGAGCAGTTCTTC.

The rearrangement joins TRBV5-4 to TRBJ2-7; TRBD2 aligns across 9 bases. The CDR3 runs 16 residues. The V gene's germline CDR1 is SGHNT and CDR2 YYREEE (reference sequence). The trim removed 1 base at V and 4 bases at J, leaving 9 bases unmatched. DNA of the CDR3: TGTGCCAGCAGCTTGAGCGGTGGCGGGAGGGGGTACGAGCAGTACTTC. Encoded protein: CASSLSGGGRGYEQYF.

This chain connects TRBV10-3 to TRBJ2-3; TRBD1 agrees at 9 bases. The CDR3 contains 15 residues. V trimming: 6 bases; J trimming: 6 bases; junction bases outside the gene matches: 10. Germline CDR1 ENHRY, CDR2 SYGVKD. CDR3 sequence: CAISQGQGGGDTQYF. For the CDR3, the DNA is TGTGCCATCAGCCAGGGACAGGGTGGGGGGGATACGCAGTATTTT.

In its sample, this clone was seen a few times. The chain recombines TRBV5-1 with TRBJ2-2; 7 bases align to TRBD1. The CDR3 is made up of 15 amino acids. The V gene's germline CDR1 is SGHRS and CDR2 YFSETQ. V trimming: 4 bases; J trimming: 1 base; junction bases outside the gene matches: 4. The CDR3 is CASSRTGQNTGELFF. As DNA, the CDR3 is TGCGCCAGCAGCCGGACAGGCCAGAACACCGGGGAGCTGTTTTTT.

The genes are TRBV6-5 and TRBJ2-7, with TRBD2 matching over 8 bases. Germline V CDR1 and CDR2: MNHEY, SVGAGI. The J segment lost 0 bases and the V segment lost 3 bases, leaving 4 bases of the junction unmatched. The CDR3 consists of 15 residues. The CDR3 sequence is CASSYVSGSSYEQYF. Written as DNA, the CDR3 is TGTGCCAGCAGTTATGTGAGCGGGAGCTCCTACGAGCAGTACTTC.

CDR3 amino acids: CASSQGLAGGQYEQFF. CDR3 bases: TGCGCCAGCAGCCAAGGACTAGCGGGAGGGCAATATGAGCAGTTCTTC. The V call is TRBV4-1, the J call TRBJ2-1, with 14 positions matching TRBD2. J lost 8 bases, V lost 1 base, and 4 bases had no gene match. Per germline, CDR1 MGHRA and CDR2 YSYEKL. There are 16 residues in the CDR3.

This clone is classed as medium-sized. The chain joins TRBV7-3 to TRBJ2-1; D might be TRBD1 (6 bases). CDR3 length: 13 amino acids. V lost 5 bases, J lost 9 bases, and 14 bases lay in between. Germline V gene data show CDR1 as SGHTA and CDR2 as FQGTGA. This CDR3 reads CASSPKLGGEQFF. The CDR3 nucleotides are TGTGCCAGCAGCCCCAAACTAGGGGGTGAGCAGTTCTTC. Together with reference TRBV7-3 and TRBJ2-1, the CDR3 gives the full variable domain: GAGVSQTPSNKVTEKGKYVELRCDPISGHTALYWYRQSLGQGPEFLIYFQGTGAADDSGLPNDRFFAVRPEGSVSTLKIQRTERGDSAVYLCASSPKLGGEQFFGPGTRLTVL.

The chain employs TRBV6-1 and TRBJ2-7; 9 nucleotides agree with TRBD1. Germline V lookup: CDR1 MNHNS, CDR2 SASEGT. CDR3 size: 14 residues. V shed 3 bases and J 7 bases; nucleotides not matched to a gene: 7. The CDR3 is CASSEEQGAWEQYF. The DNA of the CDR3 is TGTGCCAGCAGTGAGGAACAGGGGGCTTGGGAGCAGTACTTC.

The genes are TRBV28 and TRBJ2-1; D perhaps matches TRBD2 (6 bases). CDR1 is MDHEN, CDR2 SYDVKM, per germline. The CDR3 totals 14 residues. V was trimmed by 5 bases and J by 6 bases, leaving 14 bases between them. The DNA for the CDR3 is TGTGCCAGCAGTCACTCGGGGGAAAGCAATGAGCAGTTCTTC. Protein: CASSHSGESNEQFF. Based on the CDR3 plus reference TRBV28 and TRBJ2-1, the full variable domain is DVKVTQSSRYLVKRTGEKVFLECVQDMDHENMFWYRQDPGLGLRLIYFSYDVKMKEKGDIPEGYSVSREKKERFSLILESASTNQTSMYLCASSHSGESNEQFFGPGTRLTVL.

The V and J genes are TRBV5-4 and TRBJ2-7; TRBD1 aligns across 11 bases. The CDR3 contains 15 residues. The germline V gene encodes CDR1 SGHNT and CDR2 YYREEE (reference sequence). V trimming: 4 bases; J trimming: 4 bases; junction bases outside the gene matches: 7. The CDR3 nucleotides are TGTGCCAGCAGCCCCGGGGACAGGGGGAGGTACGAGCAGTACTTC. Protein sequence: CASSPGDRGRYEQYF.

CDR3 region: CASSYSGEGIQYF. CDR3 sequence (DNA): TGTGCCAGCAGTTACTCGGGGGAGGGCATTCAGTACTTC. V is TRBV6-5 and J is TRBJ2-4; 7 bases map to TRBD2. This CDR3 spans 13 amino acids. The V and J ends lost 0 bases and 9 bases, in that order; junction bases with no gene match: 2. The germline gives CDR1 MNHEY, CDR2 SVGAGI.

The V call is TRBV27, the J call TRBJ2-7; 12 positions match TRBD2. The V gene end was trimmed by 2 bases and the J gene end by 6 bases; junction bases not matched to a gene: 2. This CDR3 is 14 amino acids long. CDR1 is MNHEY, CDR2 SMNVEV, per germline (reference sequence). The CDR3 nucleotides read TGTGCCAGCAGTTTAGGACTAGCGGGACGCGAGCAGTACTTC. Protein sequence: CASSLGLAGREQYF.

The V call is TRBV11-2, the J call TRBJ2-1; 10 bases match TRBD2. The CDR3 has 15 residues. With V trimmed by 4 bases and J by 2 bases, 2 bases remained unmatched. The V gene's germline CDR1 is SGHAT and CDR2 FQNNGV. CDR3 DNA: TGTGCCAGCAGCTATGGACTAGCGGCCTACAATGAGCAGTTCTTC. This codes for CASSYGLAAYNEQFF.

This clone was seen only once. The J gene is TRBJ2-1, the V gene TRBV28; D is uncertain. The ends were cut back, 5 bases at V and 7 bases at J, with 9 bases in the middle. Germline CDR1 is MDHEN and CDR2 is SYDVKM. This CDR3 spans 12 amino acids. CDR3 DNA sequence: TGTGCCAGCAGTCGACTGAATAATGAGCAGTTCTTC. The encoded protein is CASSRLNNEQFF.

This clone was counted once. This chain connects TRBV7-8 to TRBJ2-5; D is perhaps TRBD1 (6 bases). The germline CDR1 and CDR2 sequences are SGHVS and FQNEAQ. Trimming shortened V by 7 bases and J by 5 bases, and 20 bases separated the two germline ends. CDR3 size: 15 residues. The CDR3: CASTALRGREETQYF. The DNA of the CDR3 is TGTGCCAGCACCGCTCTCAGGGGAAGGGAGGAGACCCAGTACTTC.